The source of this TCR beta chain is a study of blood T cell repertoires in COVID-19. On the study more broadly: Samples of COVID-19 (acute and convalescent) were obtained from the United States, Italy and Spain. PBMCs, B-cell-depleted T cells, or T cells were the source of the cDNA or gDNA that made up the material.

As originally analysed: The assay estimated nucleated cells by amplifying reference gene primers. Here immunoSEQ multiplex PCR was the method, and the copy in TCRdb shows in-frame clones only, minus some. From that table come the V and J calls and clone size; the DNA was used to work out D and trimming. The table has about 22,000 clones, 80% seen once. The germline CDR1 and CDR2 sequences are SGHNT and YENEEA. The CDR3 contains 15 residues. V was cut by 5 bases and J by 0 bases, with 12 bases left in between. The specimen was peripheral blood. V is TRBV11-3 and J is TRBJ2-3; possible D gene TRBD2, 6 bases. This clonotype originated in a man aged 60 to 75 with active COVID-19. Written as DNA, the CDR3 is TGTGCCAGCAGCGCCGGGACTTCTAGCACAGATACGCAGTATTTT. Translated: CASSAGTSSTDTQYF.